Listed below are T cell receptor beta chains from one sample, sequenced in a study of cytomegalovirus exposure and HLA in healthy donors. Produced via immunoSEQ multiplex PCR; TCRdb's table is partial and in-frame only. Found here are about 100,000 clones, more than 65% of them singletons; the top ten hold roughly 16%. The sequencing sample was made of PBMCs. Every receptor here comes from a woman aged 18-29 years in good health and CMV-seropositive. CDR3s include the opening cysteine and the closing phenylalanine or tryptophan. The order of the fields is J gene, V gene, clone size, D gene, CDR3 DNA, CDR3 protein. The D gene is left open where the match is weak. Expanded clones are given a class, and other clones once, few, many or no size at all.

j_gene: TRBJ2-3; v_gene: TRBV5-8; abundance: NA; d_gene: TRBD1; CDR3nt: TGTGCCAGCAGGTCGGACAGGGGTAACACAGATACGCAGTATTTT; CDR3aa: CASRSDRGNTDTQYF
j_gene: TRBJ2-6; v_gene: TRBV9; abundance: NA; d_gene: TRBD2; CDR3nt: TGTGCCAGCAGCGTTCGAGGACCGGGAGGGGGGGCCAACGTCCTGACTTTC; CDR3aa: CASSVRGPGGGANVLTF
j_gene: TRBJ2-5; v_gene: TRBV21-1; abundance: NA; d_gene: NA; CDR3nt: TGTGCCAGCAGCACGCAGGGGGGAGAGACCCAGTACTTC; CDR3aa: CASSTQGGETQYF
j_gene: TRBJ1-1; v_gene: TRBV5-1; abundance: once; d_gene: TRBD1; CDR3nt: TGCGCCAGCAGCTCCGGGACAGGGGGCACTGAAGCTTTCTTT; CDR3aa: CASSSGTGGTEAFF
j_gene: TRBJ2-7; v_gene: TRBV27; abundance: NA; d_gene: TRBD2; CDR3nt: TGTGCCAGCAGATTAGCGGGGGGCTACGAGCAGTACTTC; CDR3aa: CASRLAGGYEQYF
j_gene: TRBJ2-6; v_gene: TRBV7-8; abundance: few; d_gene: NA; CDR3nt: TGTGCCAGCAGGCCCGGGATTACAACTCTGGAGGCCAACGTCCTGACTTTC; CDR3aa: CASRPGITTLEANVLTF
j_gene: TRBJ2-1; v_gene: TRBV5-6; abundance: NA; d_gene: TRBD2; CDR3nt: TGTGCCAGCAGCTCACTAGCGGGAGGGGCCTACAATGAGCAGTTCTTC; CDR3aa: CASSSLAGGAYNEQFF
j_gene: TRBJ1-4; v_gene: TRBV4-1; abundance: NA; d_gene: TRBD1; CDR3nt: TGCGCCAGCAGCCAACACCCGGGTTCGGCAGGGGGTATTGAAAAACTGTTTTTT; CDR3aa: CASSQHPGSAGGIEKLFF
j_gene: TRBJ1-5; v_gene: TRBV7-9; abundance: NA; d_gene: NA; CDR3nt: TGTGCCAGCAGCTTAGGCTTCGAGGAAATCAATCAGCCCCAGCATTTT; CDR3aa: CASSLGFEEINQPQHF
j_gene: TRBJ1-1; v_gene: TRBV28; abundance: NA; d_gene: NA; CDR3nt: TGTGCCAGCGGCGTACAGCTGAGGAACACTGAAGCTTTCTTT; CDR3aa: CASGVQLRNTEAFF
j_gene: TRBJ2-3; v_gene: TRBV19; abundance: NA; d_gene: NA; CDR3nt: TGTGCCAGTAGGCTGACAGGAAGCACAGATACGCAGTATTTT; CDR3aa: CASRLTGSTDTQYF
j_gene: TRBJ2-3; v_gene: TRBV6-5; abundance: NA; d_gene: NA; CDR3nt: TGTGCCAGCAGTTTCCTCCCCTACACAGATACGCAGTATTTT; CDR3aa: CASSFLPYTDTQYF
j_gene: TRBJ1-2; v_gene: TRBV6-1; abundance: NA; d_gene: NA; CDR3nt: TGTGCCAGCAGGTCCGGGGTCTATGGCTACACCTTC; CDR3aa: CASRSGVYGYTF
j_gene: TRBJ2-7; v_gene: TRBV28; abundance: NA; d_gene: TRBD2; CDR3nt: TGTGCCAGCAGTTTACCTCTAGCGGGAGGGCCCTACGAGCAGTACTTC; CDR3aa: CASSLPLAGGPYEQYF
j_gene: TRBJ1-2; v_gene: TRBV19; abundance: NA; d_gene: NA; CDR3nt: TGTGCCAGTCCGACAGGTGCTTTGGTGGGCTACACCTTC; CDR3aa: CASPTGALVGYTF
j_gene: TRBJ1-1; v_gene: TRBV5-4; abundance: NA; d_gene: NA; CDR3nt: TGTGCCAGCAGCTTCAGGGGCGGAAGGAACACTGAAGCTTTCTTT; CDR3aa: CASSFRGGRNTEAFF
j_gene: TRBJ2-1; v_gene: TRBV19; abundance: NA; d_gene: TRBD2; CDR3nt: TGTGCCAGTAGTATTCCTAGCGGGAGCTCCTACAATGAGCAGTTCTTC; CDR3aa: CASSIPSGSSYNEQFF
j_gene: TRBJ2-2; v_gene: TRBV19; abundance: NA; d_gene: TRBD2; CDR3nt: TGTGCCAGTACCCCACGGGACTATCCGAACACCGGGGAGCTGTTTTTT; CDR3aa: CASTPRDYPNTGELFF
j_gene: TRBJ1-5; v_gene: TRBV28; abundance: few; d_gene: NA; CDR3nt: TGTGCCAGCAGTTTGGGGCTTTGGGGCAATCAGCCCCAGCATTTT; CDR3aa: CASSLGLWGNQPQHF
j_gene: TRBJ2-3; v_gene: TRBV6-1; abundance: NA; d_gene: TRBD2; CDR3nt: TGTGCCAGCAGAATTAGCGGGAGGGGATCAGATACGCAGTATTTT; CDR3aa: CASRISGRGSDTQYF
j_gene: TRBJ2-7; v_gene: TRBV9; abundance: NA; d_gene: NA; CDR3nt: TGTGCCAGCAGCGTAGCCGACGACAGCACCTACGAGCAGTACTTC; CDR3aa: CASSVADDSTYEQYF
j_gene: TRBJ2-2; v_gene: TRBV6-6; abundance: once; d_gene: NA; CDR3nt: TGTGCCAGCAGTTCCGCCAGGGTAGGAACCGGGGAGCTGTTTTTT; CDR3aa: CASSSARVGTGELFF
j_gene: TRBJ2-1; v_gene: TRBV27; abundance: NA; d_gene: TRBD2; CDR3nt: TGTGCCAGCAGGCCAGCGGGGGGCGGGGATGAGCAGTTCTTC; CDR3aa: CASRPAGGGDEQFF
j_gene: TRBJ2-5; v_gene: TRBV11-3; abundance: NA; d_gene: TRBD2; CDR3nt: TGTGCCAGCAGCTATAGCGGGAGTAGGGAGACCCAGTACTTC; CDR3aa: CASSYSGSRETQYF
j_gene: TRBJ1-6; v_gene: TRBV6-5; abundance: NA; d_gene: NA; CDR3nt: TGTGCCAGCAGTTACTCGGAGGGTAGCAGAAATTCACCCCTCCACTTT; CDR3aa: CASSYSEGSRNSPLHF
j_gene: TRBJ2-5; v_gene: TRBV9; abundance: once; d_gene: NA; CDR3nt: TGTGCCAGCAGTTTCGGGACTCCCCAAGAGACCCAGTACTTC; CDR3aa: CASSFGTPQETQYF
j_gene: TRBJ2-1; v_gene: TRBV7-9; abundance: NA; d_gene: TRBD1; CDR3nt: TGTGCCAGCAGCCCCCAGGGACAGATCGAGAACAATGAGCAGTTCTTC; CDR3aa: CASSPQGQIENNEQFF
j_gene: TRBJ2-7; v_gene: TRBV2; abundance: NA; d_gene: TRBD2; CDR3nt: TGTGCCAGCAGTGAGGGTGGGACTACCTACGAGCAGTACTTC; CDR3aa: CASSEGGTTYEQYF
j_gene: TRBJ1-1; v_gene: TRBV19; abundance: NA; d_gene: NA; CDR3nt: TGTGCCAGTAAGGACAGCTACATCTTTGCGACCGCTTTCTTT; CDR3aa: CASKDSYIFATAFF
j_gene: TRBJ2-7; v_gene: TRBV7-2; abundance: once; d_gene: NA; CDR3nt: TGTGCCAGCAGCCCAAAAGTCCGGGAGCTTAGCTACGAGCAGTACTTC; CDR3aa: CASSPKVRELSYEQYF
j_gene: TRBJ1-4; v_gene: TRBV28; abundance: medium-sized; d_gene: NA; CDR3nt: TGTGCCAGCAGTTTATTCTCGGGTAGCTATGAAAAACTGTTTTTT; CDR3aa: CASSLFSGSYEKLFF
j_gene: TRBJ2-1; v_gene: TRBV7-8; abundance: NA; d_gene: TRBD2; CDR3nt: TGTGCCAGCAGCTTAGAGTTGGCGGGAGGGCCGTATGAGCAGTTCTTC; CDR3aa: CASSLELAGGPYEQFF
j_gene: TRBJ1-4; v_gene: TRBV6-5; abundance: NA; d_gene: NA; CDR3nt: TGTGCCAGCAGTTACTCCTTTGGACAGGAAAAACTGTTTTTT; CDR3aa: CASSYSFGQEKLFF
j_gene: TRBJ1-1; v_gene: TRBV18; abundance: NA; d_gene: NA; CDR3nt: TGTGCCAGCTCTCCAGGCCTGAACACTGAAGCTTTCTTT; CDR3aa: CASSPGLNTEAFF
j_gene: TRBJ2-3; v_gene: TRBV29-1; abundance: NA; d_gene: NA; CDR3nt: TGCAGCGGAGGGGGAGATACGCAGTATTTT; CDR3aa: CSGGGDTQYF
j_gene: TRBJ2-2; v_gene: TRBV11-3; abundance: NA; d_gene: TRBD2; CDR3nt: TGTGCCAGCAGCCTAGGGAATCGACTAGCGGCAAACACCGGGGAGCTGTTTTTT; CDR3aa: CASSLGNRLAANTGELFF
j_gene: TRBJ2-1; v_gene: TRBV7-7; abundance: NA; d_gene: TRBD2; CDR3nt: TGTGCTAGCAGCATAGGTCTAGCGGGAGGAGGGAATGAGCAGTTCTTC; CDR3aa: CASSIGLAGGGNEQFF
j_gene: TRBJ1-1; v_gene: TRBV28; abundance: few; d_gene: TRBD1; CDR3nt: TGTGCCAGCAGTTCAGGGGGCATCGGGACTGAAGCTTTCTTT; CDR3aa: CASSSGGIGTEAFF
j_gene: TRBJ1-1; v_gene: TRBV19; abundance: NA; d_gene: TRBD1; CDR3nt: TGTGCCAGTAGTATAGAACCCAGGGGGAAAGCTTTCTTT; CDR3aa: CASSIEPRGKAFF
j_gene: TRBJ2-2; v_gene: TRBV9; abundance: few; d_gene: TRBD1; CDR3nt: TGTGCCAGCAGCGTCGGCAGGGGGTGGGACACCGGGGAGCTGTTTTTT; CDR3aa: CASSVGRGWDTGELFF
j_gene: TRBJ2-2; v_gene: TRBV6-5; abundance: NA; d_gene: TRBD2; CDR3nt: TGTGCCAGCAAAGGGTGGGAGGGAATCACCGGGGAGCTGTTTTTT; CDR3aa: CASKGWEGITGELFF
j_gene: TRBJ1-5; v_gene: TRBV6-5; abundance: few; d_gene: TRBD1; CDR3nt: TGTGCCAGCAGTACAGGGGGGATAGGCAATCAGCCCCAGCATTTT; CDR3aa: CASSTGGIGNQPQHF
j_gene: TRBJ1-1; v_gene: TRBV29-1; abundance: NA; d_gene: NA; CDR3nt: TGCAGCGTATACGACTCGGGGAACACTGAAGCTTTCTTT; CDR3aa: CSVYDSGNTEAFF
j_gene: TRBJ1-6; v_gene: TRBV4-3; abundance: once; d_gene: TRBD1; CDR3nt: TGCGCCAGCAGCCGGACACCGGGACAGGGCAGGGTGGCCCTCCACTTT; CDR3aa: CASSRTPGQGRVALHF
j_gene: TRBJ1-2; v_gene: TRBV27; abundance: few; d_gene: NA; CDR3nt: TGTGCCAGCAGTTTATCAGTCGGTGCAACGGGCTATGGCTACACCTTC; CDR3aa: CASSLSVGATGYGYTF
j_gene: TRBJ1-2; v_gene: TRBV7-9; abundance: once; d_gene: TRBD1; CDR3nt: TGTGCCAGCAGCTTAGCGCGGACAGGTGGCTACACCTTC; CDR3aa: CASSLARTGGYTF
j_gene: TRBJ2-2; v_gene: TRBV19; abundance: few; d_gene: TRBD1; CDR3nt: TGTGCCAGTCGGGTTCCGGACAGGGGGCGGATCGGGGAGCTGTTTTTT; CDR3aa: CASRVPDRGRIGELFF
j_gene: TRBJ2-7; v_gene: TRBV27; abundance: NA; d_gene: TRBD2; CDR3nt: TGTGCCAGCAGTCGAACTCTAGCGGGAGGTTCCTACGAGCAGTACTTC; CDR3aa: CASSRTLAGGSYEQYF
j_gene: TRBJ2-7; v_gene: TRBV5-1; abundance: NA; d_gene: NA; CDR3nt: TGCGCCAGCAGCTTGGTGCTCGGGAGAAACTCCTACGAGCAGTACTTC; CDR3aa: CASSLVLGRNSYEQYF
j_gene: TRBJ2-5; v_gene: TRBV5-1; abundance: NA; d_gene: TRBD1; CDR3nt: TGCGCCAGCACAGGGGGAGAGACCCAGTACTTC; CDR3aa: CASTGGETQYF
j_gene: TRBJ1-5; v_gene: TRBV4-1; abundance: NA; d_gene: NA; CDR3nt: TGCGCCAGCAGCCAAAGGGGTGACTTCGGCAATCAGCCCCAGCATTTT; CDR3aa: CASSQRGDFGNQPQHF
j_gene: TRBJ2-3; v_gene: TRBV7-2; abundance: NA; d_gene: NA; CDR3nt: TGTGCCAGCAGCTTAAGAAGAGGCCCATCTAGACGCACAGATACGCAGTATTTT; CDR3aa: CASSLRRGPSRRTDTQYF
j_gene: TRBJ1-2; v_gene: TRBV2; abundance: NA; d_gene: NA; CDR3nt: TGTGCCAGCAGTGGGGTGACCAGCGTAAGCCCTAACTATGGCTACACCTTC; CDR3aa: CASSGVTSVSPNYGYTF